This TCR beta chain is drawn from a study of blood T cell repertoires in COVID-19. As processed by the authors: Reference gene primer amplification in the assay estimated nucleated cell counts. Data came from immunoSEQ multiplex PCR; TCRdb stores just in-frame clones and leaves some out. V, J and clone size reflect that table, while D and trimming were determined from the DNA. The sample includes about 180,000 clones, 60% to 80% seen only once; the top ten take roughly a sixth. Trimming cost V 4 bases and J 0 bases, with 10 bases left between them. The germline V gene has CDR1 MDHEN and CDR2 SYDVKM. This CDR3 is 15 amino acids long.

This sequence joins TRBV28 and TRBJ2-1; D is possibly TRBD2 (6 bases). The clonotype was recovered from a woman aged 45-65 years who had recovered from COVID-19. Sequenced sample: PBMCs or T cells enriched from blood (not recorded which). The CDR3 region is CASSYGSVSYNEQFF. CDR3 nucleotide sequence: TGTGCCAGCAGTTACGGGAGCGTCTCCTACAATGAGCAGTTCTTC.